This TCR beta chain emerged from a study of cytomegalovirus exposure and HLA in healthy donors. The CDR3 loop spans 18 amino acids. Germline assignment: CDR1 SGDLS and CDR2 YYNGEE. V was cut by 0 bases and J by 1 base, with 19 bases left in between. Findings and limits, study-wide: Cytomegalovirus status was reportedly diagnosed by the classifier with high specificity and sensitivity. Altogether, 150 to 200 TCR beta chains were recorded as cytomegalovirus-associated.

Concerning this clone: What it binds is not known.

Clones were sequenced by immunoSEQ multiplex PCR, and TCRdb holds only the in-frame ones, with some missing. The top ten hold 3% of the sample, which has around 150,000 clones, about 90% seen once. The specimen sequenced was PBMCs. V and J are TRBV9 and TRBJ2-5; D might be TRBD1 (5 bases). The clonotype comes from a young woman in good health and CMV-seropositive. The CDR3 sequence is CASSVASRVQGLQETQYF. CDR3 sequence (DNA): TGTGCCAGCAGCGTAGCTTCAAGGGTGCAGGGCCTCCAAGAGACCCAGTACTTC.